The 30 T cell receptor beta chains listed next were all sequenced from one sample in a study of radiation and T cells in renal cell carcinoma. Using immunoSEQ multiplex PCR, the repertoire was profiled, and TCRdb retains in-frame clones only, with some absent. The sample has about 49,000 clones; 80% are singletons. Time point noted: blood 2 weeks post-SBRT. The treatment: 15 Gy SBRT to primary tumor, nephrectomy 4 weeks later. Specimen: blood, collected from a patient whose treatment included radiotherapy and nephrectomy. The receptor set was obtained from a woman in her seventies with renal cell carcinoma.

This clone turned up a few times. The rearrangement links TRBV7-9 to TRBJ1-1; D ambiguous. Per the germline V gene, CDR1 is SEHNR and CDR2 is FQNEAQ (reference sequence). This CDR3 has 13 residues. Between the trimmed V and J ends, which lost 5 bases and 7 bases, there was a span of 14 bases. The CDR3 DNA sequence: TGTGCCAGCAGCGTAGGCACGAGAATTGAAGCTTTCTTT. This sequence encodes CASSVGTRIEAFF.

This chain joins TRBV5-1 and TRBJ2-2, with TRBD1 identical over 8 bases. Germline loops: CDR1 SGHRS, CDR2 YFSETQ. The CDR3 is 14 amino acids. V shed 2 bases, J shed 4 bases, and the junction held 1 base outside the gene matches. CDR3: CASSFTGGTGELFF. Written as DNA, the CDR3 is TGCGCCAGCAGCTTTACAGGGGGCACCGGGGAGCTGTTTTTT. Full variable domain (rest looked up from reference TRBV5-1 and TRBJ2-2): KAGVTQTPRYLIKTRGQQVTLSCSPISGHRSVSWYQQTPGQGLQFLFEYFSETQRNKGNFPGRFSGRQFSNSRSEMNVSTLELGDSALYLCASSFTGGTGELFFGEGSRLTVL.

The CDR3 coding sequence is TGTGCCAGCAGTCCCCCGGGGAACACTGAAGCTTTCTTT. This encodes CASSPPGNTEAFF. The chain carries TRBV7-9 and TRBJ1-1, with D hard to call. The CDR3 consists of 13 residues. The V end was cut by 6 bases, the J end by 1 base, with 9 bases between. The germline V gene has CDR1 SEHNR and CDR2 FQNEAQ (reference sequence). Using reference TRBV7-9 and TRBJ1-1 for the parts outside the CDR3, the full variable domain is DTGVSQNPRHKITKRGQNVTFRCDPISEHNRLYWYRQTLGQGPEFLTYFQNEAQLEKSRLLSDRFSAERPKGSFSTLEIQRTEQGDSAMYLCASSPPGNTEAFFGQGTRLTVV.

The chain couples TRBV7-9 to TRBJ2-1; TRBD2 agrees at 9 bases. With 2 bases clipped from V and 9 bases from J, the junction kept 2 bases outside the gene matches. This CDR3 region has 13 residues. Germline loops: CDR1 SEHNR, CDR2 FQNEAQ (reference sequence). The CDR3 sequence is CASSLSSGSEQFF. The DNA of the CDR3 is TGTGCCAGCAGCTTAAGTAGCGGGAGTGAGCAGTTCTTC.

A single count supports this clone. The J gene is TRBJ1-2, the V gene TRBV7-9; D call uncertain. Per the germline V gene, CDR1 is SEHNR and CDR2 is FQNEAQ (reference sequence). The CDR3 spans 13 residues. V dropped 7 bases and J dropped 0 bases, with 9 bases sitting between them. In DNA, the CDR3 is TGTGCCAGCACGATAGATACTAACTATGGCTACACCTTC. Its protein is CASTIDTNYGYTF.

The J gene is TRBJ1-5, the V gene TRBV9; tentative D call: TRBD1 (5 bases). The CDR3 has 15 residues. Trimming pared 2 bases from V and 2 bases from J, leaving 11 bases between. The germline gives CDR1 SGDLS, CDR2 YYNGEE. The CDR3 protein is CASSVSGGGNQPQHF. For the CDR3, the DNA is TGTGCCAGCAGCGTGAGTGGGGGTGGCAATCAGCCCCAGCATTTT.

V usage is TRBV30 and J usage is TRBJ2-5; maybe TRBD2 (6 bases). The CDR3 loop spans 14 amino acids. V gave up 4 bases and J gave up 2 bases, with 14 bases separating them. The germline V gene has CDR1 GTSNPN and CDR2 SVGIG (reference sequence). This chain's CDR3 is CAWNKLAEQETQYF. CDR3 nucleotide sequence: TGTGCCTGGAACAAACTAGCAGAACAAGAGACCCAGTACTTC.

The genes are TRBV9 and TRBJ2-7; D uncertain. The CDR3 consists of 16 residues. V lost 4 bases and J 3 bases, leaving 20 bases between the germline ends. CDR1 and CDR2 from the germline V gene are SGDLS and YYNGEE. CDR3 coding DNA: TGTGCCAGCAGCCCTTCAGGTATTAAGGGTTTCTACGAGCAGTACTTC. Translated, it gives CASSPSGIKGFYEQYF.

The chain uses TRBV5-1 and TRBJ2-6; unclear D gene. CDR3 size: 15 residues. V was cut by 1 base and J by 1 base, with 6 bases left in between. Germline-derived CDR1 and CDR2 are SGHRS and YFSETQ. The CDR3 reads CASSLTESGANVLTF. CDR3 nucleotides: TGCGCCAGCAGCTTGACAGAGTCTGGGGCCAACGTCCTGACTTTC.

The rearrangement links TRBV19 to TRBJ2-2; D is unclear. This CDR3 contains 13 residues. The V gene lost 6 bases and the J gene lost 8 bases, with 13 bases spanning the gap. CDR1 and CDR2 (germline): LNHDA, SQIVND (reference sequence). The CDR3 bases are TGTGCCAGTAGCAACGAAAGGGCGGGGGAGCTGTTTTTT. Translating it yields CASSNERAGELFF.

J is TRBJ2-3 and V is TRBV5-4, with 8 bases identical to TRBD1. Germline CDR1 reads SGHNT; CDR2 reads YYREEE (reference sequence). The CDR3 is 15 amino acids. V dropped 3 bases and J dropped 3; count of bases not matched to a gene: 6. The CDR3 reads CASSSGQGVTDTQYF. The CDR3 bases are TGTGCCAGCAGCTCTGGACAGGGAGTTACAGATACGCAGTATTTT.

This clone was detected only a few times. The V call is TRBV6-6, the J call TRBJ2-3; TRBD2 is a possible D gene (5 bases). The CDR3 length is 14 residues. CDR1 is MNHNY and CDR2 is SVGAGI in the germline V gene (reference sequence). Trimming stripped 0 bases from V and 5 bases from J, with 9 bases between. The CDR3 region is CASSYSRAGDTQYF. The DNA of the CDR3 is TGTGCCAGCAGTTACTCGAGGGCGGGAGATACGCAGTATTTT.

This chain links TRBV6-6 with TRBJ1-1, with unresolved D. V lost 0 bases, J lost 0 bases, and 5 bases lay in between. Germline assignment: CDR1 MNHNY and CDR2 SVGAGI (reference sequence). The CDR3 is 14 amino acids. CDR3 region: CASSYSGVNTEAFF. The CDR3 DNA sequence: TGTGCCAGCAGTTACTCGGGCGTGAACACTGAAGCTTTCTTT.

The rearrangement joins TRBV5-3 to TRBJ2-3, with D unclear. TRBV5-3 counts as an open reading frame of uncertain function. V lost 4 bases, J lost 2 bases, and 14 bases lay in between. The CDR3 runs 15 residues. Here the CDR3 reads CARSDRWLITDTQYF. As DNA, the CDR3 is TGTGCCAGAAGCGACCGTTGGCTGATCACAGATACGCAGTATTTT.

This clone was seen ten or more times. The chain joins TRBV11-2 to TRBJ1-3; D perhaps matches TRBD1 (6 bases). This CDR3 is built from 16 residues. From germline, CDR1 is SGHAT and CDR2 FQNNGV. Trimming took 4 bases from V and 3 from J, leaving 16 bases between them. The CDR3 nucleotides are TGTGCCAGCAGCTACAAAACAGGGCTGGGTGGAAACACCATATATTTT. Residues: CASSYKTGLGGNTIYF.

The J gene is TRBJ1-1, the V gene TRBV9; D remains unclear. The CDR3 sequence is 13 residues long. Germline CDR1 and CDR2: SGDLS and YYNGEE. Trimming removed 1 base at V and 7 bases at J, with 11 bases between. CDR3 region: CASSVIEANEAFF. CDR3 in DNA: TGTGCCAGCAGCGTAATAGAGGCCAATGAAGCTTTCTTT.

This clone was found once. The chain combines TRBV29-1 with TRBJ2-4; 8 nucleotides agree with TRBD2. J was trimmed by 2 bases and V by 4 bases; bases with no gene match: 4. The CDR3 contains 14 residues. Germline V gives CDR1 SQVTM, CDR2 ANQGSEA. The CDR3 spells CSVGAGGPKNIQYF. CDR3 nucleotides: TGCAGCGTTGGGGCGGGAGGACCCAAAAACATTCAGTACTTC.

J is TRBJ2-7 and V is TRBV10-1; 9 positions agree with TRBD1. Germline V gene data show CDR1 as WNHNN and CDR2 as SYGVQD (reference sequence). The CDR3 has 14 amino acids. After removal of 8 bases from V and 4 bases from J, the junction contained 9 bases not matched to a gene. CDR3 loop: CASFWTGEVYEQYF. The CDR3 bases are TGCGCCAGCTTCTGGACAGGGGAGGTATACGAGCAGTACTTC.

The V call is TRBV2, the J call TRBJ1-6; 8 bases fit TRBD1. The V gene end was trimmed by 6 bases and the J gene end by 5 bases; junction bases not matched to a gene: 6. The CDR3 sequence is 15 residues long. In germline, CDR1 is SNHLY, CDR2 FYNNEI. Here the CDR3 DNA reads TGTGCCAGCAGAGGACAGGGACTAGATAATTCACCCCTCCACTTT. Translated: CASRGQGLDNSPLHF.

This sequence joins TRBV7-9 and TRBJ1-2, with 8 bases that match TRBD1. This CDR3 comprises 13 residues. Trimming cost V 7 bases and J 7 bases; bases outside gene matches: 8. Germline lookup yields CDR1 SEHNR and CDR2 FQNEAQ (reference sequence). Here the CDR3 reads CASTLDREIGYTF. The CDR3 nucleotides are TGTGCCAGCACCCTGGACAGGGAAATTGGCTACACCTTC.

J is TRBJ2-7 and V is TRBV2; D is possibly TRBD1 (5 bases). The CDR3 has 16 amino acids. Trimming took off 0 bases at V and 7 bases at J, with 19 bases between the two ends. Germline assignment: CDR1 SNHLY and CDR2 FYNNEI. The CDR3 loop reads CASSEALRRQGTEQYF. DNA for the CDR3: TGTGCCAGCAGTGAAGCGCTTCGTCGGCAGGGAACAGAGCAGTACTTC. The full variable domain, its missing parts supplied by reference TRBV2 and TRBJ2-7, is EPEVTQTPSHQVTQMGQEVILRCVPISNHLYFYWYRQILGQKVEFLVSFYNNEISEKSEIFDDQFSVERPDGSNFTLKIRSTKLEDSAMYFCASSEALRRQGTEQYFGPGTRLTVT.

This chain links TRBV4-3 with TRBJ2-5; 8 bases match TRBD1. V was clipped by 0 bases and J by 7 bases; unmatched bases: 7. From germline, CDR1 is LGHNA and CDR2 YSLEER. The CDR3 extends over 15 amino acids. The CDR3 region is CASSQEATGQGTQYF. The CDR3 nucleotides are TGCGCCAGCAGCCAAGAGGCGACAGGACAGGGGACCCAGTACTTC.

The rearrangement links TRBV2 to TRBJ2-7; no clear D. The V gene's germline CDR1 is SNHLY and CDR2 FYNNEI. This CDR3 spans 15 amino acids. V was cut by 8 bases and J by 0 bases, with 17 bases left in between. DNA for the CDR3: TGTGCCAGCCAGTCGGGTCAGGTAATCTCCTACGAGCAGTACTTC. Amino acids: CASQSGQVISYEQYF.

This clone was seen only a few times. V is TRBV5-4 and J is TRBJ1-1; D call uncertain. Germline V lookup: CDR1 SGHNT, CDR2 YYREEE (reference sequence). There are 12 residues in the CDR3. Trimming took off 4 bases at V and 9 bases at J, with 13 bases between the two ends. CDR3 DNA: TGTGCCAGCAGCGTCCGGGGAGGTAAAGCTTTCTTT. Protein sequence: CASSVRGGKAFF.

V usage is TRBV9 and J usage is TRBJ1-1, with a weak D call TRBD1 (6 bases). Germline loops: CDR1 SGDLS, CDR2 YYNGEE. The V and J ends lost 4 bases and 4 bases respectively, with 17 bases between them. The length of the CDR3 is 15 residues. CDR3 residues: CASSPEGRGTTEAFF. CDR3 coding DNA: TGTGCCAGCAGCCCTGAGGGGAGGGGGACCACTGAAGCTTTCTTT.

This rearrangement joins TRBV5-1 to TRBJ2-5, with 10 bases aligning to TRBD2. V trimming: 4 bases; J trimming: 3 bases; junction bases outside the gene matches: 6. This CDR3 contains 15 residues. Per germline, CDR1 SGHRS and CDR2 YFSETQ. The CDR3 loop reads CASSRTSGAEETQYF. CDR3 DNA sequence: TGCGCCAGCAGCAGAACTAGCGGGGCTGAAGAGACCCAGTACTTC.

The genes are TRBV25-1 and TRBJ2-1, with D hard to call. Trimming removed 6 bases from V and 2 bases from J, with 14 bases in between. The CDR3 spans 15 residues. CDR1 is MGHDK and CDR2 is SYGVNS in the germline V gene. CDR3 loop: CASSEKGEPYNEQFF. CDR3 in DNA: TGTGCCAGCAGCGAGAAGGGCGAGCCCTACAATGAGCAGTTCTTC.

The table lists this clone with a few counts. CDR3 sequence (DNA): TGCAGCGTCGTAGTCAGAGAGAGGAACTATGGCTACACCTTC. Translated: CSVVVRERNYGYTF. The chain recombines TRBV29-1 with TRBJ1-2; the D is unclear. This CDR3 is 14 amino acids long. CDR1 and CDR2 from the germline V gene are SQVTM and ANQGSEA. Trimming cost V 6 bases and J 2 bases, with 16 bases left between them.

The V call is TRBV2, the J call TRBJ2-7; D possibly corresponds to TRBD2 (5 bases). The germline V gene has CDR1 SNHLY and CDR2 FYNNEI. V gave up 2 bases and J gave up 0 bases, with 11 bases separating them. CDR3 length equals 15 residues. CDR3 in amino acids: CASSERGLNSYEQYF. In DNA form, the CDR3 reads TGTGCCAGCAGTGAACGCGGACTGAACTCCTACGAGCAGTACTTC.

V is TRBV5-8 and J is TRBJ2-7; D is perhaps TRBD2 (5 bases). Germline loops: CDR1 SGHTS, CDR2 YDEGEE. The V end lost 0 bases, the J end lost 3 bases, and 19 bases lay between the germline ends. This CDR3 is built from 17 residues. CDR3 protein: CASSLGGAGSSLYEQYF. Here the CDR3 DNA reads TGTGCCAGCAGCTTGGGGGGTGCGGGCTCGTCCCTCTACGAGCAGTACTTC.